What follows is one TCR beta chain and its context. Its antigen target is currently unknown. The sample holds no much larger clone one base away, and base qualities are not on file. These data come from a study of T cell responses to AZD1222 COVID-19 vaccine (dated by TCRdb to the early 2020s). Turning to the overall study: TCR sequencing was performed for roughly 250 trial participants, of whom approximately 200 were given two doses of AZD1222 and approximately 26 were given two doses of MenACWY control vaccine. Trial participants were enrolled into age subgroups of 18-55, 56-69 and 70-plus years, which contained 148, 28 and 57 TCR-sequenced participants, respectively.

Germline trimming amounts to 4 bases on V and 6 bases on J, with 6 as the count of junction bases outside the gene matches. From the cysteine through the phenylalanine, the CDR3 covers 13 amino acids. Only CDR3 DNA remains: 39 bases, in frame from the first base. Sequences SGHDT (CDR1) and YYEEEE (CDR2) are obtained from the germline V gene. Overall study results and their limits: Nearly half of unique spike-specific TCRs reportedly recognized epitopes outside regions mutated in the B.1.351 and B.1.1.7 variants. After two AZD1222 doses, both the breadth and the depth of spike-specific TCRs were significantly higher than at day 0 and than in MenACWY recipients. Conclusions about previously exposed vaccinees are limited, since just a handful of AZD1222 recipients were seropositive for SARS-CoV-2 at baseline. The vaccine-associated CD4 TCRs covered the entire spike protein, and the dominant responses fell in regions 160-218 and 743-854. In the small 56-69-year group, the increase in depth fell short of significance, most likely because of low power. Because no day 14 peak-response samples were available, repertoires were characterized only after the peak T cell response. Participants were mostly white British, with more females than males. The authors suggested clonal diversity may have been underestimated.

The CDR3 regions of human TCRbeta chains were analyzed by immunosequencing. For the original study's pipeline: TCRs in the repertoires were compared against a reference library of SARS-CoV-2-specific TCRs that had been generated with the MIRA antigen-specificity platform. Breadth was defined as the fraction of unique TCRs that were SARS-CoV-2-associated. Depth was defined as the fraction of total T cells that were SARS-CoV-2-associated. Using the MIRA data, every spike-specific TCR was mapped to the spike region that the TCR reacted to and assigned to either a CD4 or a CD8 class. Log10-transformed breadth and depth values were compared by one-way ANOVA with Sidak's multiple comparisons tests. Drawn from immuneACCESS, this table holds only the in-frame rearrangements with V and J called that TCRdb kept. Clones are partly lost; checked studies trace under half to an unresolved V gene and leave the rest unexplained. That table gives V, J and clone size, and the DNA gave D and trimming. This sample comprises 35,000 to 50,000 clones, about 91% of them detected only once. The top ten clonotypes cover 20% to 25% of the sample.

What the time point label conveys for this sample: about 28 days (+/-7) after the second vaccine dose. Because spike-specific TCR depth and breadth did not differ between the two schedules, AZD1222 recipients who got a second dose at roughly 4 weeks were pooled with those who got a second dose at roughly 12 weeks. Samples from vaccinated people were obtained from the UK trials COV001 and COV002, which included a single-blind randomized controlled phase 2/3 trial of AZD1222 (ChAdOx1 nCoV-19) in healthy adults. For TCRbeta chain sequencing, PBMC samples from trial participants were taken at day 0 and at day 28 after the second dose.

Source: peripheral blood, taken 28 days after the second AZD1222 dose. In this chain, TRBV5-6 is recombined with TRBJ2-7, and 8 junctional nucleotides match TRBD1. This receptor was taken from an adult who received the AZD1222 COVID-19 vaccine. This receptor has the CDR3 CASSAGTGSEQYF. DNA sequence: TGTGCCAGCAGCGCTGGGACAGGTAGCGAGCAGTACTTC.